One sample yielded the 25 T cell receptor beta chains listed below, sequenced in a study of blood T cell repertoires in COVID-19. The data were produced by immunoSEQ multiplex PCR, yet TCRdb's version contains in-frame clones alone and is incomplete. The sample consists of fewer than 200,000 clones, 75% to 90% of them appearing once. The sequenced sample was peripheral blood. The receptors originated from a human donor with acute or convalescent COVID-19. The donor label of this sample is uncertain.

This clone was detected only once. V and J are TRBV18 and TRBJ1-2; 9 bases line up with TRBD1. V trimming: 2 bases; J trimming: 7 bases; junction bases outside the gene matches: 8. The CDR3 extends over 15 amino acids. The germline V gene has CDR1 KGHSH and CDR2 LQKENI. The CDR3 DNA is TGTGCCAGCTCACCAGACACAGGGGGCCTGTCTGGCTACACCTTC. Translating gives CASSPDTGGLSGYTF.

This clone is a singleton in its sample. The chain employs TRBV6-5 and TRBJ1-4, with TRBD1 as a possible D gene (5 bases). CDR3 length equals 14 residues. V lost 6 bases, J lost 5 bases, and 13 bases lay in between. The V gene's germline CDR1 is MNHEY and CDR2 SVGAGI. The DNA for the CDR3 is TGTGCCAGCAGCACGGACATGTGGAATGAAAAACTGTTTTTT. Its protein is CASSTDMWNEKLFF.

CDR3 sequence: CASSGPGQGAEKLFF. In DNA form, the CDR3 reads TGTGCCAGTAGTGGTCCGGGACAGGGGGCTGAAAAACTGTTTTTT. The chain is built from TRBV19 and TRBJ1-4; 12 bases align to TRBD1. The CDR3 runs 15 residues. From germline, CDR1 is LNHDA and CDR2 SQIVND (reference sequence). V shed 5 bases and J 7 bases; nucleotides not matched to a gene: 5.

The chain combines TRBV3-1 (or the pseudogene TRBV3-2) with TRBJ2-5; D ambiguous. From germline, CDR1 is LGHDT and CDR2 YNNKEL (reference sequence). There are 16 residues in the CDR3. V was cut by 1 base and J by 5 bases, with 17 bases left in between. The CDR3 bases are TGTGCCAGCAGCCAAGCCCTGCCCAGACGAGCGGAGACCCAGTACTTC. Its protein product is CASSQALPRRAETQYF.

This clone appeared once. This chain uses TRBV18 with TRBJ2-6; 7 bases match TRBD1. Germline CDR1 KGHSH, CDR2 LQKENI. The V segment lost 3 bases and the J segment 1 base; nucleotides outside the gene matches: 9. The CDR3 loop spans 18 amino acids. In nucleotides, the CDR3 is TGTGCCAGCTCACCCTTGGGGACAGCGGATTCTGGGGCCAACGTCCTGACTTTC. It encodes CASSPLGTADSGANVLTF.

The chain has TRBV5-1 and TRBJ2-7, with D perhaps matching TRBD1 (5 bases). The CDR3 loop spans 15 amino acids. Germline CDR1 reads SGHRS; CDR2 reads YFSETQ. With 4 bases removed from V and 5 bases from J, the gap between germline ends came to 19 bases. CDR3: CASSQGDPLFDEQYF. In DNA form, the CDR3 reads TGCGCCAGCAGCCAAGGGGATCCCCTCTTCGACGAGCAGTACTTC.

The V and J genes are TRBV3-1 (or the pseudogene TRBV3-2) and TRBJ2-1; TRBD2 might be the D (6 bases). V dropped 1 base and J dropped 9 bases, with 13 bases sitting between them. There are 14 residues in the CDR3. Germline V gene lookup returns CDR1 LGHDT and CDR2 YNNKEL (reference sequence). CDR3 region: CASSQVIAVGEQFF. The CDR3 nucleotides read TGTGCCAGCAGCCAAGTAATAGCGGTCGGTGAGCAGTTCTTC.

V usage is TRBV19 and J usage is TRBJ2-2; weak D call: TRBD2 (5 bases). The germline V gene has CDR1 LNHDA and CDR2 SQIVND (reference sequence). Trimming left V 2 bases short and J 4 bases short, with 14 bases between. The CDR3 runs 16 residues. The DNA of the CDR3 is TGTGCCAGTAGTATATGGAGGAGAGGGTTCACCGGGGAGCTGTTTTTT. Translation gives CASSIWRRGFTGELFF.

This sequence joins TRBV3-1 (or the pseudogene TRBV3-2) and TRBJ2-5, with 8 bases aligning to TRBD1. Unmatched junction bases numbered 7, after V lost 4 bases and J lost 3 bases. CDR1 and CDR2 (germline): LGHDT, YNNKEL (reference sequence). The CDR3 loop spans 15 amino acids. CDR3 nucleotides: TGTGCCAGCAGCCCCACGAGGACAGGGAAAGAGACCCAGTACTTC. Protein: CASSPTRTGKETQYF.

There are a few counts of this clone. V and J are TRBV7-2 and TRBJ2-3; D not certain. Trimming pared 3 bases from V and 2 bases from J, leaving 9 bases between. In germline, CDR1 is SGHTA, CDR2 FQGNSA. The CDR3 covers 14 residues. The CDR3 bases are TGTGCCAGCAGCTTCCTAGGCCCCACAGATACGCAGTATTTT. As protein: CASSFLGPTDTQYF.

This clone was counted a single time. In DNA form, the CDR3 reads TGTGCCAGCAGCTTGGGATCGACAGGGTCAGATGGCTACACCTTC. Encoded protein: CASSLGSTGSDGYTF. The rearrangement links TRBV7-9 to TRBJ1-2; 7 bases are shared with TRBD1. The CDR3 contains 15 residues. CDR1 and CDR2 from the germline V gene are SEHNR and FQNEAQ (reference sequence). Trimming cost V 3 bases and J 6 bases; bases outside gene matches: 10.

The V and J genes are TRBV4-3 and TRBJ2-1, with TRBD1 matching 10 bases. The CDR3 is made up of 15 amino acids. V trimming: 4 bases; J trimming: 8 bases; junction bases outside the gene matches: 8. Germline CDR1 and CDR2: LGHNA and YSLEER. In DNA form, the CDR3 reads TGCGCCAGCAGCCTTTTCGGGACAGGGGTCGATGAGCAGTTCTTC. Translated, it gives CASSLFGTGVDEQFF.

V and J are TRBV29-1 and TRBJ2-3, with TRBD1 matching 7 bases. Per the germline V gene, CDR1 is SQVTM and CDR2 is ANQGSEA. V was pared by 3 bases and J by 3 bases, with 6 bases of the junction left unmatched. This CDR3 spans 14 amino acids. CDR3: CSVDNRGWTDTQYF. CDR3 DNA: TGCAGCGTTGACAACAGGGGATGGACAGATACGCAGTATTTT.

This clone was observed once. This sequence joins TRBV19 and TRBJ1-2; D not resolved. Trimming removed 0 bases at V and 0 bases at J, with 11 bases between. CDR1 and CDR2 (germline): LNHDA, SQIVND (reference sequence). The CDR3 loop spans 16 amino acids. The CDR3 reads CASSIDGKAANYGYTF. Written as DNA, the CDR3 is TGTGCCAGTAGTATAGACGGGAAGGCCGCTAACTATGGCTACACCTTC. Looking up the rest from reference TRBV19 and TRBJ1-2 gives the full variable domain: DGGITQSPKYLFRKEGQNVTLSCEQNLNHDAMYWYRQDPGQGLRLIYYSQIVNDFQKGDIAEGYSVSREKKESFPLTVTSAQKNPTAFYLCASSIDGKAANYGYTFGSGTRLTVV.

The gene calls are TRBV14 and TRBJ1-1; 7 positions match TRBD1. This CDR3 contains 14 residues. Looked up from germline, CDR1 is SGHDN and CDR2 is FVKESK. J was trimmed by 1 base and V by 3 bases; bases with no gene match: 2. The CDR3 protein is CASSQNRGNTEAFF. CDR3 nucleotides: TGTGCCAGCAGCCAGAACAGGGGGAACACTGAAGCTTTCTTT.

In DNA, the CDR3 is TGTGCCAGCAGTGAAGCCCGGACAGGGCTCAATGAGCAGTTCTTC. Protein product: CASSEARTGLNEQFF. This chain links TRBV6-1 with TRBJ2-1; TRBD1 matches at 8 bases. The CDR3 totals 15 residues. J lost 6 bases, V lost 0 bases, and 4 bases had no gene match. CDR1 and CDR2 from the germline V gene are MNHNS and SASEGT.

The J gene is TRBJ1-2, the V gene TRBV5-1; 9 nucleotides line up with TRBD1. The CDR3 is made up of 15 amino acids. The germline gives CDR1 SGHRS, CDR2 YFSETQ. The junction had 9 bases not matched to a gene; V was cut back by 7 bases and J by 2 bases. The CDR3 loop is CASSPGTGQNYGYTF. The DNA for the CDR3 is TGCGCCAGCTCCCCTGGGACAGGGCAGAACTATGGCTACACCTTC.

DNA for the CDR3: TGTGCCACCAGTGATTCCTCGACCGGGGGTGGCCTGACTTTC. It specifies CATSDSSTGGGLTF. The chain has TRBV24-1 and TRBJ2-6; the D gene is possibly TRBD2 (6 bases). Germline lookup yields CDR1 KGHDR and CDR2 SFDVKD. V was shortened by 2 bases and J by 15 bases, with 16 bases between the two germline ends. The CDR3 sequence is 14 residues long.

This clone occurred once. This chain links TRBV11-3 with TRBJ2-1, with TRBD2 identical over 11 bases. Germline CDR1 SGHNT, CDR2 YENEEA. V was pared by 5 bases and J by 4 bases, with 4 bases of the junction left unmatched. The CDR3 contains 15 residues. The CDR3 nucleotides are TGTGCCAGCAGCCTAATAGCGGGGGGGTACAATGAGCAGTTCTTC. It encodes CASSLIAGGYNEQFF.

The chain links TRBV5-4 to TRBJ1-2; perhaps TRBD1 as D (6 bases). Germline V lookup: CDR1 SGHNT, CDR2 YYREEE (reference sequence). V gave up 4 bases and J gave up 2 bases, with 12 bases separating them. The CDR3 sequence is 14 residues long. The CDR3 spells CASSTGTVNYGYTF. Here the CDR3 DNA reads TGTGCCAGCAGCACAGGGACGGTGAACTATGGCTACACCTTC.

The V gene is TRBV11-2, the J gene TRBJ1-1; maybe TRBD1 (6 bases). Germline V gene sequence: CDR1 SGHAT, CDR2 FQNNGV. Deletions cut 1 base from V and 2 bases from J, with 14 bases between. CDR3 length: 16 residues. The DNA for the CDR3 is TGTGCCAGCAGCTTAGGGCTCGGGACACCTAACACTGAAGCTTTCTTT. Translation gives CASSLGLGTPNTEAFF.

This chain joins TRBV2 and TRBJ1-2, with 9 bases identical to TRBD1. V dropped 7 bases and J dropped 4; count of bases not matched to a gene: 7. Looked up from germline, CDR1 is SNHLY and CDR2 is FYNNEI. The CDR3 runs to 14 residues. The chain's CDR3 is CASIPGTGIYGYTF. The CDR3 DNA follows: TGTGCCAGCATTCCCGGGACAGGGATCTATGGCTACACCTTC.

This clone was picked up one time. This rearrangement joins TRBV24-1 to TRBJ1-5; D perhaps matches TRBD1 (6 bases). Germline CDR1 KGHDR, CDR2 SFDVKD. The V and J ends lost 4 bases and 0 bases respectively, with 15 bases between them. The CDR3 consists of 17 residues. The CDR3 DNA reads TGTGCCACCAGTGACACCAGGGGCCGATATAGCAATCAGCCCCAGCATTTT. This translates into CATSDTRGRYSNQPQHF.

The CDR3 DNA follows: TGTGCCAGCTCACAGGGTGGGGCAACTGAAGCTTTCTTT. Translating it yields CASSQGGATEAFF. The chain combines TRBV18 with TRBJ1-1; D is perhaps TRBD1 (5 bases). The germline gives CDR1 KGHSH, CDR2 LQKENI. This CDR3 has 13 amino acids. The V end lost 4 bases, the J end lost 5 bases, and 11 bases lay between the germline ends.

The V call is TRBV15, the J call TRBJ1-2, with D tentatively TRBD1 (6 bases). V shed 3 bases and J shed 8 bases, with 16 bases lying between them. Germline CDR1 LNHNV, CDR2 YYDKDF (reference sequence). CDR3 length: 14 amino acids. CDR3: CATSRYRERSGYTF. The CDR3 coding sequence is TGTGCCACCAGCAGGTACAGGGAAAGAAGCGGCTACACCTTC.